These 8 T cell receptor beta chains came from one sample sequenced in a study of blood T cell repertoires in COVID-19. Profiling relied on immunoSEQ multiplex PCR, and the TCRdb table lists in-frame clones only, not all of them. This sample has 190,000 or so clones; approximately 80% occur once, and the top ten carry around 9%. Sequenced sample: PBMCs or T cells enriched from blood (not recorded which). The receptors stem from a man in his forties or fifties who had recovered from COVID-19.

This clone was counted between two and nine times. The chain links TRBV5-6 to TRBJ1-1, with 8 bases lining up with TRBD1. Germline V gene data show CDR1 as SGHDT and CDR2 as YYEEEE. V lost 2 bases, J lost 1 base, and 7 bases stayed unmatched. The CDR3 sequence is 16 residues long. CDR3 in amino acids: CASSFYTGTGNTEAFF. CDR3 bases: TGTGCCAGCAGCTTCTACACCGGGACAGGGAACACTGAAGCTTTCTTT. Using reference TRBV5-6 and TRBJ1-1 for the parts outside the CDR3, the full variable domain is DAGVTQSPTHLIKTRGQQVTLRCSPKSGHDTVSWYQQALGQGPQFIFQYYEEEERQRGNFPDRFSGHQFPNYSSELNVNALLLGDSALYLCASSFYTGTGNTEAFFGQGTRLTVV.

The CDR3 coding sequence is TGTGCCAGCAGCCAACCGGGACAGTACTATGGCTACACCTTC. Its translation: CASSQPGQYYGYTF. This rearrangement joins TRBV3-1 (or the pseudogene TRBV3-2) to TRBJ1-2; the match to TRBD1 covers 7 bases. The ends lost 2 bases at V and 3 bases at J; junction bases unmatched: 3. CDR1 is LGHDT, CDR2 YNNKEL, per germline (reference sequence). The CDR3 has 14 residues.

This clone came up a few times. Other DNA variants within this sample encode the same CDR3. The rearrangement joins TRBV28 to TRBJ1-2, with a tentative D call TRBD1 (5 bases). Germline values: CDR1 MDHEN, CDR2 SYDVKM. The V end was cut by 3 bases, the J end by 4 bases, with 6 bases between. This CDR3 is 12 amino acids long. CDR3 loop: CASSLGGYGYTF. CDR3 DNA sequence: TGTGCCAGCAGTTTGGGGGGCTATGGCTACACCTTC.

This chain connects TRBV21-1 to TRBJ2-1; TRBD2 is the table's D call and was not checked against the DNA. TRBV21-1 corresponds to a pseudogene. There are 20 residues in the CDR3. DNA for the CDR3: TGTGCCAGCAGCTTACGGACTAGCGGGAAGTGCCTCCGAAGAGACAATGAGCAGTTCTTC. Encoded protein: CASSLRTSGKCLRRDNEQFF.

The rearrangement joins TRBV7-8 to TRBJ2-1; D may be TRBD1 (6 bases). V shed 0 bases and J shed 6 bases, with 15 bases lying between them. Germline V CDR1 and CDR2: SGHVS, FQNEAQ. The CDR3 is made up of 16 amino acids. CDR3 loop: CASSLAVGTIGNEQFF. DNA for the CDR3: TGTGCCAGCAGCTTAGCGGTGGGGACAATTGGCAATGAGCAGTTCTTC.

V gene TRBV5-1 combines with J gene TRBJ2-1, with 7 nucleotides matching TRBD2. The CDR3 runs to 15 residues. Trimming took 4 bases from V and 0 from J; bases not matched to a gene: 4. Germline CDR1 reads SGHRS; CDR2 reads YFSETQ. The CDR3 region is CASSPGGASYNEQFF. CDR3 in DNA: TGCGCCAGCAGCCCGGGGGGTGCCTCCTACAATGAGCAGTTCTTC.

This chain links TRBV20-1 with TRBJ2-1; D gene uncertain. The CDR3 is 11 amino acids. Germline CDR1 is DFQATT and CDR2 is SNEGSKA (reference sequence). Trimming took 5 bases from V and 5 from J, leaving 7 bases between them. The CDR3 DNA reads as TGCAGTGCTTACAGCCACAATGAGCAGTTCTTC. Encoded protein: CSAYSHNEQFF.

This chain joins TRBV12-3 or TRBV12-4 and TRBJ1-2; perhaps TRBD1 as D (6 bases). This CDR3 is built from 12 residues. Trimming stripped 5 bases from V and 5 bases from J, with 9 bases between. DNA of the CDR3: TGTGCCAGCAGTGGGACACCGTATGGCTACACCTTC. Its translation: CASSGTPYGYTF.